These T cell receptor beta chains were read from a single sample in a study of blood T cells in healthy people across ages. Each CDR3 protein is one row after TCRdb ran MiXCR on the 5' RACE reads. The sample includes approximately 800,000 distinct CDR3 sequences, 56% of them seen just once. What was sequenced was blood. These receptor sequences come from a man aged 35 to 55 in good health. The CDR3 runs from the conserved cysteine through the conserved F or W. A D gene is named only where the DNA matches it firmly. Size is stated for part of the rows, as once, few or many counts, or as a class when the clone is expanded.

j_call,d_call,clone_size,v_call,cdr3_nt,cdr3_aa
TRBJ2-5,-,-,TRBV29-1,TGCAGCGTTGATACGTCCCTTGGGGGAGATTTCATTGGGACCCAGTACTTC,CSVDTSLGGDFIGTQYF
TRBJ2-3,-,few,TRBV12-3/TRBV12-4,TGTGCCAGCAGTCTCTCCGGGCTAGATACGCAGTATTTT,CASSLSGLDTQYF
TRBJ2-4,-,-,TRBV10-3,TGTGCCATCAGTGGAACGGGGGTGGGGGAATATTCAAACATTCAGTACTTC,CAISGTGVGEYSNIQYF
TRBJ2-1,TRBD1,few,TRBV20-1,TGCAGTGCTAGAGATATTGGACAGGGTAAAAATGAGCAGTTCTTC,CSARDIGQGKNEQFF
TRBJ1-2,-,-,TRBV11-2,TGTGCCAGCAGTTCGGTGCGGGGCTACACCTTC,CASSSVRGYTF
TRBJ2-3,TRBD2,-,TRBV9,TGTGCCAGCAGCGCCGGGACCGGGGGGGATACGCAGTATTTT,CASSAGTGGDTQYF
TRBJ1-2,TRBD1,-,TRBV20-1,TGCAGTGCTAGGGAGAGGGACAGCAACTATGGCTACACCTTC,CSARERDSNYGYTF
TRBJ2-5,-,-,TRBV29-1,TGCAGCGTTGGAGGAGGGGAAGAGACCCAGTACTTC,CSVGGGEETQYF
TRBJ2-6,-,-,TRBV3-1,TGTGCCAGCAGCCCCTTGATGCGAGGGTCTGGGGCCAACGTCCTGACTTTC,CASSPLMRGSGANVLTF
TRBJ2-5,-,-,TRBV15,TGTGCCACCAGCGGGCTGGACCCACAAGAGACCCAGTACTTC,CATSGLDPQETQYF
TRBJ1-6,TRBD1,-,TRBV10-2,TGCGCCAGCACCCTAGGACAGGGGAGCTCCTATAATTCACCCCTCCACTTT,CASTLGQGSSYNSPLHF
TRBJ2-7,TRBD1,few,TRBV12-3/TRBV12-4,TGTGCCAGCAGTTTCCGGGACAGGCCCACCTACGAGCAGTACTTC,CASSFRDRPTYEQYF
TRBJ1-3,-,-,TRBV29-1,TGCAGCGTTGGGATCAGCTCTGGAAACACCATATATTTT,CSVGISSGNTIYF
TRBJ2-1,-,few,TRBV20-1,TGCAGTGCCAGGGGACTACGCTACAATGAGCAGTTCTTC,CSARGLRYNEQFF
TRBJ1-6,-,-,TRBV20-1,TGCAGTGCTAGCCGTGGGATGTTGCAGGCGGTAAATTCACCCCTCCACTTT,CSASRGMLQAVNSPLHF
TRBJ2-1,TRBD1,many,TRBV7-2,TGTGCCAGCAGCTTTTCAGGACAGGGCAACAATGAGCAGTTCTTC,CASSFSGQGNNEQFF
TRBJ2-4,-,few,TRBV12-3/TRBV12-4,TGTGCCAGCAGTTTTAGCGCCTCGGACATTCAGTACTTC,CASSFSASDIQYF
TRBJ1-2,-,-,TRBV11-2,TGTGCCAGCAGCTTACCGGGGGATGGCTACACCTTC,CASSLPGDGYTF
TRBJ2-3,TRBD2,-,TRBV20-1,TGCAGTGCTAGAGATGTAAAACTAGCGCAGGCGGATACGCAGTATTTT,CSARDVKLAQADTQYF
TRBJ1-5,-,-,TRBV24-1,TGTGCCACCAGTCGGCTCCGAGGTCCCCCTTGGCATTTT,CATSRLRGPPWHF
TRBJ2-5,TRBD1,-,TRBV11-2,TGTGCCAGCAGCTCCGGACAGGGGTCCTTCCAAGAGACCCAGTACTTC,CASSSGQGSFQETQYF
TRBJ2-1,TRBD2,-,TRBV10-3,TGTGCCATCAGTGGGGGGGGCAATGAGCAGTTCTTC,CAISGGGNEQFF
TRBJ2-4,TRBD2,-,TRBV7-2,TGTGCCAGCAGCCCGGATCCGAGACTAGCCGGGGAAGGACACATTCAGTACTTC,CASSPDPRLAGEGHIQYF
TRBJ2-4,-,-,TRBV7-9,TGTGCCAGCAGCTTAGAGGAGGGACGGGAAAAAAACATTCAGTACTTC,CASSLEEGREKNIQYF
TRBJ1-2,TRBD1,-,TRBV4-3,TGCGCCAGCAGCCAAGTTGCAGGGGGCACCTATGGCTACACCTTC,CASSQVAGGTYGYTF
TRBJ1-4,-,many,TRBV4-3,TGCGCCAGCAGCCGGGGACGACCCCCAACTAATGAAAAACTGTTTTTT,CASSRGRPPTNEKLFF
TRBJ2-5,-,few,TRBV5-1,TGCGCCAGCAGCCTCTACCCTGGAGGAGAAGAGACCCAGTACTTC,CASSLYPGGEETQYF
TRBJ2-1,TRBD2,few,TRBV5-1,TGCGCCAGCAGAGAGGGACTAGCGATCGATGAGCAGTTCTTC,CASREGLAIDEQFF
TRBJ1-2,TRBD1,-,TRBV15,TGTGCCACCAGCACTTCACAGGGGGCTAACTATGGCTACACCTTC,CATSTSQGANYGYTF
TRBJ1-2,-,-,TRBV6-5,TGTGCCAGCAGTCACCCCCTGGCAGGAAAAGGCTATGGCTACACCTTC,CASSHPLAGKGYGYTF
TRBJ2-5,TRBD2,-,TRBV7-8,TGTGCCAGCAACTTACCGATCGTAGGGGACTATGGAGAGACCCAGTACTTC,CASNLPIVGDYGETQYF
TRBJ2-7,-,-,TRBV29-1,TGCAGCGTCGCTTGGATGGGTTACGAGCAGTACTTC,CSVAWMGYEQYF
TRBJ1-2,-,few,TRBV7-9,TGTGCCAGCAGCACACCCGACGGACCCCTCTATGGCTACACCTTC,CASSTPDGPLYGYTF
TRBJ2-1,TRBD1,few,TRBV7-2,TGTGCCAGCAGCTTAGCGCCCGGGACAGGGTACAATGAGCAGTTCTTC,CASSLAPGTGYNEQFF
TRBJ1-1,-,-,TRBV12-3/TRBV12-4,TGTGCCAGCAGCGCCGACGACACTGAAGCTTTCTTT,CASSADDTEAFF
TRBJ1-4,-,-,TRBV29-1,TGCAGCGTTGGCACGACCCTAAAGGCGGGAGAAAAACTGTTTTTT,CSVGTTLKAGEKLFF
TRBJ2-7,TRBD1,-,TRBV29-1,TGCAGCGTATCCCCGGGACAGTACGAGCAGTACTTC,CSVSPGQYEQYF
TRBJ2-7,TRBD2,-,TRBV29-1,TGCAGCGTTGCTAGCGGGACCTACGAGCAGTACTTC,CSVASGTYEQYF
TRBJ2-7,-,-,TRBV20-1,TGCAGTGCTTCCAATACCGGGGAGAGTTACGAGCAGTACTTC,CSASNTGESYEQYF
TRBJ1-5,TRBD1,few,TRBV7-2,TGTGCCAGCAGCTTAACAGGGGCGAGCAATCAGCCCCAGCATTTT,CASSLTGASNQPQHF
TRBJ2-1,TRBD2,many,TRBV20-1,TGCAGTGCTAGCCCGTTTGCGGGAGTACACAATGAGCAGTTCTTC,CSASPFAGVHNEQFF
TRBJ2-7,-,-,TRBV20-1,TGCAGTGCAACCAGGGTTTCAATCCCCGAGCAGTACTTC,CSATRVSIPEQYF
TRBJ2-1,TRBD1,-,TRBV6-6,TGTGCCAGCAGTCACACGACAGGGGGGACGAATGAGCAGTTCTTC,CASSHTTGGTNEQFF
TRBJ2-5,-,-,TRBV29-1,TGCAGCGTTAGACTAGTTCTTCAAGAGACCCAGTACTTC,CSVRLVLQETQYF
TRBJ1-3,TRBD1,-,TRBV7-2,TGTGCCAGCAGCTTGACAGGGACTGGAAACACCATATATTTT,CASSLTGTGNTIYF
TRBJ1-1,-,-,TRBV13,TGTGCCAGCAGCTCCCAGGGTTTGGACACTGAAGCTTTCTTT,CASSSQGLDTEAFF